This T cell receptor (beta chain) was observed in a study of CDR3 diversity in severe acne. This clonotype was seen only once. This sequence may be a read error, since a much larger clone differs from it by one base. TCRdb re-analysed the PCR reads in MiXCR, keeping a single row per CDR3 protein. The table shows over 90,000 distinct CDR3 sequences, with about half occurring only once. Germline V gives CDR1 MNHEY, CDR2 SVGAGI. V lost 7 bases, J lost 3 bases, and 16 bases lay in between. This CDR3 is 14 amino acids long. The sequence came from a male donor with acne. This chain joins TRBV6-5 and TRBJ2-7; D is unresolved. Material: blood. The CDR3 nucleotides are TGTGCCAGCAAGCCGTGGCGGATCTTCTACGAGCAGTACTTC. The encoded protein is CASKPWRIFYEQYF.